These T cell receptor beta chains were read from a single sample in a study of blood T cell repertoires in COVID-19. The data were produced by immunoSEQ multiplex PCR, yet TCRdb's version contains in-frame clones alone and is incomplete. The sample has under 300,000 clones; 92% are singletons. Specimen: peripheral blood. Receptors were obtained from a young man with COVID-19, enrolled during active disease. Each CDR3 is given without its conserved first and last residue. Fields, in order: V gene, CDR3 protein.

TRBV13 ASSPRILAGTSTDTQY
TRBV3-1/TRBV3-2 ASSPNLDPETQY
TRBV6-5 ASSRGPPETQY
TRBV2 ASSEGTALNEQF
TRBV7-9 ASSAKKGDRGSLRTEAF
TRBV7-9 ASSRGGSGPNEKLF
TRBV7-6 ASSLGGTLPEAF
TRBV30 AWSVGTSGTDTQY
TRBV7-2 ASSQTPRGGDPLGQF
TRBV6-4 ASTPWVRGTEAF
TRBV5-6 ASSRRTGGLRELF
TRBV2 ASSTSRDSGGYT
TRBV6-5 ASSFAGTGTDTQY
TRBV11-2 ASSSTTGYTGELF
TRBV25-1 ASSEPRGLGGYT
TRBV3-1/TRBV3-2 ASSQRTEPETQY
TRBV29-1 SVSAGSGAF
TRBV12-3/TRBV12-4 ASSSWTETNYT
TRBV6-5 ASSQGYGYT
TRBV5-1 ASSLGQPPDTQY
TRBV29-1 SVGRQLSYEQY
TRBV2 ASRGAGGQETQY
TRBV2 ASTRDSSYNSPLH
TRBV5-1 ASRIGQGANYGYT
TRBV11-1 ASSSDSGSYEQY
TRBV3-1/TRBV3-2 ASSRTSGGSAYNEQF
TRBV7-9 ASSLMSSGTVNQPQH
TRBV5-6 ASSDVTSGGVTDTQY
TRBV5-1 ASSLAGTGQAF
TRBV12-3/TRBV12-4 ASSFRDGYT
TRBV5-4 ASSPDWDQPQH
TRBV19 ASRGQGANTGELF
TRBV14 ASSRLRTAEAF
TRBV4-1 ASTPLPLPVTQY
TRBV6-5 ASSRQGARADTQY
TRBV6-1 ASSEGQVRVYEQY
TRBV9 ASSRQDFSYEQY
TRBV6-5 ASRAFNYGYT
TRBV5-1 ASSGGTSGTYNEQF
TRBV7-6 ASSLEGGTGGEYQPQH
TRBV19 ASSINPYSPLH
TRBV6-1 ASSELYGTGVGQETQY
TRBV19 ASSRDLQGIGQPQH
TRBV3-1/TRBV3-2 ASSQRTGGGNSPLH
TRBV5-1 ASSFEGTGTYEQY
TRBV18 ASSMGANVLT
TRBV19 ASSIGLADPQY
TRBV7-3 ASSLGSSGGNEQF
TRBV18 ASSPGQEAGYT
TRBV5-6 ASSLGQGHNGYT
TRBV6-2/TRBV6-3 ASSYRVGGAGEQY
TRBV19 AGPGEGGANEKTQY
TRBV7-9 ASSADSGNSPLH
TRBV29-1 SVEDQGYEQY
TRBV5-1 ASSLKPGQLVTPLH
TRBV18 ASSPPTGAQETQY
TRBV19 ASSSPGQGASVQPQH
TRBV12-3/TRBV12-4 ASGSGLDEQF
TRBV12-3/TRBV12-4 ASTDEGNTEAF